These T cell receptor beta chains were read from a single sample in a study of blood T cell repertoires in COVID-19. The table came from immunoSEQ multiplex PCR; TCRdb's copy has only in-frame clones and leaves some out. This table holds about 250,000 clones, around 88% found once. The sample comprised peripheral blood. The receptors shown here come from an elderly man with acute or convalescent COVID-19. CDR3s leave out the opening cysteine and the closing phenylalanine or tryptophan. Each record gives: J gene, CDR3 length, V gene, CDR3 protein.

>TRBJ2-3|14|TRBV5-5
ASTLGRAGAPDTQY
>TRBJ2-3|14|TRBV7-2
ASSLGGQIPTDTQY
>TRBJ2-5|13|TRBV2
ASGGEGKSQETQY
>TRBJ2-2|14|TRBV4-1
ASSPRGITDTGELF
>TRBJ1-2|12|TRBV7-2
ASSTPRGNDGYT
>TRBJ2-3|13|TRBV11-3
ASSFQGASTDTQY
>TRBJ2-5|13|TRBV7-9
ASSLGQYLQETQY
>TRBJ1-1|10|TRBV28
ASSFVRSEAF
>TRBJ1-2|9|TRBV19
ASPVNYGYT
>TRBJ2-7|13|TRBV7-8
ASSLVRPLDGEQY
>TRBJ2-7|11|TRBV6-2/TRBV6-3
ASSYAGAPEQY
>TRBJ2-7|11|TRBV12-3/TRBV12-4
ASKLQGTYEQY
>TRBJ1-2|10|TRBV29-1
SVGSTGPGYT
>TRBJ1-4|11|TRBV6-5
ASRSTGNEKLF
>TRBJ2-7|15|TRBV5-3
ARSLAGMPAAGNEQY
>TRBJ2-5|14|TRBV7-6
ASSSPGGGPQETQY
>TRBJ2-1|11|TRBV2
ASSVSDFSEQF
>TRBJ2-7|12|TRBV5-4
ASPYPDGSYEQY
>TRBJ2-7|14|TRBV3-1/TRBV3-2
ASSQYFSGGAYEQY
>TRBJ2-7|14|TRBV29-1
SVEDTGQASSYEQY
>TRBJ2-2|13|TRBV2
ASSGTSGDTGELF
>TRBJ2-3|13|TRBV6-4
ASSDEGVGTDTQY
>TRBJ2-7|11|TRBV15
ATSFDTGGGQY
>TRBJ1-2|15|TRBV18
ASSPPSAGGASGGYT
>TRBJ1-2|12|TRBV19
ASSIQGSNYGYT
>TRBJ2-7|13|TRBV6-5
ASSYGPTGTYEQY
>TRBJ1-3|9|TRBV28
ASSTPDTIY
>TRBJ2-5|12|TRBV7-2
ASSLAGQKETQY
>TRBJ1-2|13|TRBV6-5
ASSYSTRGRGSYT
>TRBJ2-1|11|TRBV6-5
ASGYSSYNEQF
>TRBJ1-1|13|TRBV6-6
ASSYKGLMNTEAF
>TRBJ1-2|9|TRBV5-4
ASSLDRGYT
>TRBJ1-1|12|TRBV6-2/TRBV6-3
ASSDNRARTEAF
>TRBJ2-2|11|TRBV18
ASSPNGPGELF
>TRBJ1-2|13|TRBV18
ASSQPGQGANGYT
>TRBJ1-1|14|TRBV5-1
ASSLDGQLMNTEAF
>TRBJ2-7|12|TRBV11-2
ASSLGGRTYEQY